The rows below give T cell receptor beta chains drawn from one sample of a study of control samples from healthy donors and cancer patients. The protocol was immunoSEQ multiplex PCR, while the TCRdb copy is restricted to in-frame clones and leaves out a portion. Among 82,000 or so clones, around 94% were seen once, and the ten largest hold around 4.9%. The sample taken for sequencing was blood. The receptors shown here come from a woman aged 18 to 35 in good health. Each CDR3 is given with its conserved first and last residue. Fields, in order: clone size, CDR3 length, D gene, V gene, J gene, CDR3 DNA, CDR3 protein. A D gene is named only where the DNA matches it firmly. The size of a clone is reported for some rows only, either as once, few or many, or as a class for expanded clones.

>once|17|TRBD1|TRBV28|TRBJ2-3
TGTGCCAGCAGTTTAGTGAACAGGGGGCGGATCACAGATACGCAGTATTTT
CASSLVNRGRITDTQYF
>NA|15|NA|TRBV19|TRBJ1-4
TGTGCCAGTAGTCCCATAGAAAGGACTAATGAAAAACTGTTTTTT
CASSPIERTNEKLFF
>once|16|TRBD2|TRBV7-9|TRBJ2-7
TGTGCCAGCAGCCCCCGGGACTATCCTTCTCTGTACGAGCAGTACTTC
CASSPRDYPSLYEQYF
>NA|14|NA|TRBV5-1|TRBJ2-1
TGCGCCAGCAGCGGCGACAGGAAGAACAATGAGCAGTTCTTC
CASSGDRKNNEQFF
>NA|13|NA|TRBV12-3/TRBV12-4|TRBJ1-4
TGTGCCAGCAGTTGGTCAGCAAATGAAAAACTGTTTTTT
CASSWSANEKLFF
>NA|11|NA|TRBV5-5|TRBJ1-1
TGTGCCAGCAGTTTGGGCACTGAAGCTTTCTTT
CASSLGTEAFF
>NA|13|NA|TRBV7-9|TRBJ1-1
TGTGCCAGCAGCTCCCCAGGGATATTCGAAGCTTTCTTT
CASSSPGIFEAFF
>NA|15|NA|TRBV7-9|TRBJ1-2
TGTGCCAGCAGCCGTACGACAGGACCTAACTATGGCTACACCTTC
CASSRTTGPNYGYTF
>NA|12|NA|TRBV3-1/TRBV3-2|TRBJ1-1
TGTGCCAGCAGCCAAGAACGAGATGAAGCTTTCTTT
CASSQERDEAFF
>NA|11|NA|TRBV20-1|TRBJ2-5
TGCAGTGCACAGAAACAAGAGACCCAGTACTTC
CSAQKQETQYF
>once|13|NA|TRBV29-1|TRBJ2-3
TGCAGCGTTGACCGCGGTCCCCGGGATACGCAGTATTTT
CSVDRGPRDTQYF
>once|14|NA|TRBV27|TRBJ1-1
TGTGCCAGCAGTTTATCGTGGGCGAACACTGAAGCTTTCTTT
CASSLSWANTEAFF
>NA|16|TRBD1|TRBV7-8|TRBJ1-1
TGTGCCAGCAGCTTCCCCGGACAGGCCTCGAACACTGAAGCTTTCTTT
CASSFPGQASNTEAFF
>NA|13|NA|TRBV2|TRBJ2-7
TGTGCCAGCAGGGGAAGATCCCCCTACGAGCAGTACTTC
CASRGRSPYEQYF
>NA|14|TRBD2|TRBV10-3|TRBJ2-7
TGTGCCATCAGTGATTTCCGGGAGGAGTCGGAGCAGTACTTC
CAISDFREESEQYF
>NA|18|TRBD2|TRBV13|TRBJ2-3
TGTGCCAGCAGCTCGCCGGCGGCCCGCGGGGGAAGCACAGATACGCAGTATTTT
CASSSPAARGGSTDTQYF
>NA|15|TRBD1|TRBV29-1|TRBJ2-1
TGCAGCGTTGACGGACGACAGGGGATGGTCAATGAGCAGTTCTTC
CSVDGRQGMVNEQFF
>NA|15|NA|TRBV19|TRBJ1-2
TGTGCCAGTAGTATATCACCGACTGCTAACTATGGCTACACCTTC
CASSISPTANYGYTF
>NA|13|NA|TRBV27|TRBJ2-7
TGTGCCAGCGCCGAAGGACCGGTCTACGAGCAGTACTTC
CASAEGPVYEQYF
>NA|11|NA|TRBV28|TRBJ2-5
TGTGCCAGCAGTTTTGAGGAGGCCCAGTACTTC
CASSFEEAQYF
>NA|15|NA|TRBV7-9|TRBJ2-2
TGTGCCAGCAGCTCCCGGGACGGACGCACCGGGGAGCTGTTTTTT
CASSSRDGRTGELFF
>NA|15|TRBD2|TRBV4-3|TRBJ2-7
TGCGCCAGCAGCGAGACCGGGACTAGCGGCTACGAGCAGTACTTC
CASSETGTSGYEQYF
>NA|14|NA|TRBV7-9|TRBJ1-1
TGTGCCAGCAGCTTTACCAGGGAAGGCACTGAAGCTTTCTTT
CASSFTREGTEAFF
>once|13|NA|TRBV6-5|TRBJ2-7
TGTGCCAGCCGCCGAAGCGACGTATACGAGCAGTACTTC
CASRRSDVYEQYF
>NA|13|NA|TRBV5-4|TRBJ2-7
TGTGCCAGCAGCTTGGAGCCGAGCCACGAGCAGTACTTC
CASSLEPSHEQYF
>NA|16|NA|TRBV7-8|TRBJ2-6
TGTGCCAGCAGCGGGACACCCAAGGGTGGGGCCAACGTCCTGACTTTC
CASSGTPKGGANVLTF
>NA|13|NA|TRBV7-9|TRBJ1-1
TGTGCCAGCAGCCTCGGTGGGCCGTTGGAAGCTTTCTTT
CASSLGGPLEAFF
>few|17|NA|TRBV7-2|TRBJ2-1
TGTGCCAGCAGCTTAGACTGGGGGCAACTACCCGGCGGTGAGCAGTTCTTC
CASSLDWGQLPGGEQFF
>NA|16|TRBD2|TRBV15|TRBJ2-1
TGTGCCACCAGCAGAGACGCTAGCGGGGGTTACAATGAGCAGTTCTTC
CATSRDASGGYNEQFF